Each of the 26 T cell receptor beta chains below was sequenced from the same sample in a study of T-cell memory formation after mild COVID-19. TCRdb processed the 5' RACE reads anew with MiXCR; each CDR3 protein has one entry. The sample records 190,000 or so distinct CDR3 sequences, about 10% being singletons. The sequencing input was PBMCs or a T cell subset sorted from them (not recorded which). These receptors were collected from a man younger than 35 who had mild COVID-19 (a few samples of this study predate the infection). Cell type and time point are not known.

This clonotype has ten or more counts. V gene TRBV12-3 or TRBV12-4 combines with J gene TRBJ2-3, with TRBD2 matching over 12 bases. The CDR3 runs to 18 residues. V trimming: 5 bases; J trimming: 9 bases; junction bases outside the gene matches: 18. CDR3 sequence reads: CASSPPLRLAGALGTQYF. CDR3 in DNA: TGTGCCAGCAGTCCCCCACTTCGACTAGCGGGGGCCCTAGGGACGCAGTATTTT.

This clonotype was seen more than once but under ten times. The rearrangement joins TRBV6-8 to TRBJ1-2, with TRBD1 matching over 9 bases. The CDR3 has 14 residues. Germline CDR1 is MNHGY and CDR2 is SAAAGT. The V gene end was trimmed by 8 bases and the J gene end by 8 bases; junction bases not matched to a gene: 12. CDR3 DNA sequence: TGTGCCAGCCTCCCGCCGGGACAGGGTTCGGGCTACACCTTC. Amino acid sequence: CASLPPGQGSGYTF.

This CDR3 reads CASGLGLGDYNEQFF. The CDR3 coding sequence is TGTGCTAGTGGTTTGGGTCTGGGGGATTACAATGAGCAGTTCTTC. The chain is built from TRBV12-5 and TRBJ2-1, with D perhaps assigned TRBD1 or TRBD2 (5 bases each). Looked up from germline, CDR1 is LGHNT and CDR2 is FRNRAP. Trimming removed 1 base at V and 4 bases at J, with 11 bases between. The CDR3 loop spans 15 amino acids. The full variable domain, completed using reference TRBV12-5 and TRBJ2-1, is DARVTQTPRHKVTEMGQEVTMRCQPILGHNTVFWYRQTMMQGLELLAYFRNRAPLDDSGMPKDRFSAEMPDATLATLKIQPSEPRDSAVYFCASGLGLGDYNEQFFGPGTRLTVL.

This clonotype has only a few counts. CDR3 in DNA: TGTGCCAGCAGTGCGGGCGGCTACTATGGCTACACCTTC. Encoded protein: CASSAGGYYGYTF. The rearrangement links TRBV12-3 or TRBV12-4 to TRBJ1-2; the D is unclear. This CDR3 contains 13 residues. The V gene lost 5 bases and the J gene lost 3 bases, with 10 bases spanning the gap.

The sample holds a few counts of this clonotype. This chain connects TRBV20-1 to TRBJ1-2; D is undetermined. Germline CDR1 and CDR2: DFQATT and SNEGSKA (reference sequence). V lost 0 bases and J 6 bases, leaving 14 bases between the germline ends. The CDR3 loop spans 14 amino acids. CDR3 nucleotides: TGCAGTGCTAGAGATCTTGAGGGAAGGGATGGCTACACCTTC. This gives the protein CSARDLEGRDGYTF.

In this sample, this clonotype turned up a few times. This sequence joins TRBV10-3 and TRBJ1-1; no reliable D call. Trimming cost V 5 bases and J 1 base, with 8 bases left between them. The CDR3 consists of 13 residues. The germline V gene has CDR1 ENHRY and CDR2 SYGVKD. For the CDR3, the DNA is TGTGCCATCAGTACTACAGAGAACACTGAAGCTTTCTTT. Residues: CAISTTENTEAFF.

The rearrangement links TRBV23-1 to TRBJ2-7; 10 bases are a match to TRBD1. TRBV23-1 counts as an open reading frame of uncertain function. V was clipped by 0 bases and J by 4 bases; unmatched bases: 6. This CDR3 comprises 16 residues. CDR3 sequence (DNA): TGCGCCAGCAGTCAATCGGGGGACAGGGGATCGTACGAGCAGTACGTC. This translates into CASSQSGDRGSYEQYV.

This clonotype showed up just a few times. This rearrangement joins TRBV6-2 or TRBV6-3 to TRBJ1-2, with D unresolved. Germline V gene data show CDR1 as MNHEY and CDR2 as SVGEGT. The CDR3 runs to 12 residues. Trimming removed 7 bases at V and 4 bases at J, with 10 bases between. The CDR3 loop is CASTKESYGYTF. Here the CDR3 DNA reads TGTGCCAGCACTAAAGAGAGCTATGGCTACACCTTC.

At least ten counts were recorded for this clonotype. The chain joins TRBV6-2 or TRBV6-3 to TRBJ1-3, with TRBD1 matching 10 bases. The germline CDR1 and CDR2 sequences are MNHEY and SVGEGT. Losses at the gene ends were 5 bases for V and 4 bases for J; bases not matched to a gene: 14. The CDR3 totals 18 residues. The CDR3 DNA reads as TGTGCCAGCAGTCCTCAACCACCCGGGACAGGGGCCGGAAACACCATATATTTT. Translating gives CASSPQPPGTGAGNTIYF.

The V call is TRBV3-1, the J call TRBJ2-1; D may be TRBD2 (5 bases). V was cut by 1 base and J by 0 bases, with 13 bases left in between. The CDR3 is made up of 17 amino acids. In germline, CDR1 is LGHDT, CDR2 YNNKEL (reference sequence). CDR3 region: CASSQGGLASSYNEQFF. The CDR3 DNA is TGTGCCAGCAGCCAAGGAGGACTCGCGAGCTCCTACAATGAGCAGTTCTTC.

The chain uses TRBV4-2 and TRBJ1-3; D is undetermined. The CDR3 covers 17 residues. CDR1 and CDR2 from the germline V gene are LGHNA and YNFKEQ. Deletions cut 3 bases from V and 0 bases from J, with 15 bases between. CDR3 sequence: CASSQLNGRFSGNTIYF. CDR3 DNA: TGTGCCAGCAGCCAGTTAAATGGACGGTTCTCTGGAAACACCATATATTTT.

The chain employs TRBV5-6 and TRBJ1-2, with D perhaps TRBD1 (5 bases). CDR1 and CDR2 from the germline V gene are SGHDT and YYEEEE. Trimming took off 3 bases at V and 7 bases at J, with 10 bases between the two ends. The CDR3 loop spans 12 amino acids. The CDR3 reads CASSYRIAGYTF. The CDR3 coding sequence is TGTGCCAGCAGCTACAGGATTGCTGGCTACACCTTC.

The V and J genes are TRBV18 and TRBJ1-4, with TRBD1 matching over 7 bases. CDR3 length: 15 amino acids. Per germline, CDR1 KGHSH and CDR2 LQKENI. V shed 5 bases and J 4 bases; nucleotides not matched to a gene: 7. The CDR3 sequence: CASSSTGAFNEKLFF. The CDR3 bases are TGTGCCAGCTCATCTACAGGGGCTTTTAATGAAAAACTGTTTTTT.

The chain uses TRBV10-3 and TRBJ2-3; 10 bases agree with TRBD2. Germline assignment: CDR1 ENHRY and CDR2 SYGVKD. The CDR3 has 17 amino acids. V dropped 1 base and J dropped 4; count of bases not matched to a gene: 8. The CDR3 sequence is CAISEFTSSGGPDTQYF. CDR3 coding DNA: TGTGCCATCAGTGAGTTTACGTCTAGCGGGGGCCCAGATACGCAGTATTTT.

This clonotype was picked up a small number of times. J is TRBJ1-4 and V is TRBV25-1; 9 bases map to TRBD1. V trimming: 5 bases; J trimming: 5 bases; junction bases outside the gene matches: 3. Germline V gene sequence: CDR1 MGHDK, CDR2 SYGVNS. The CDR3 covers 14 residues. CDR3 loop: CASSMGQGNEKLFF. The CDR3 coding sequence is TGTGCCAGCAGTATGGGACAGGGAAATGAAAAACTGTTTTTT.

The chain couples TRBV7-2 to TRBJ1-2; TRBD1 aligns across 12 bases. Germline V gives CDR1 SGHTA, CDR2 FQGNSA. The trim removed 4 bases at V and 5 bases at J, leaving 14 bases unmatched. CDR3 length: 18 amino acids. The CDR3 protein is CASSSATGTGGLGYGYTF. CDR3 DNA: TGTGCCAGCAGCTCTGCAACCGGGACAGGGGGCTTAGGTTATGGCTACACCTTC. The variable domain in full, with the rest retrieved from reference TRBV7-2 and TRBJ1-2, is GAGVSQSPSNKVTEKGKDVELRCDPISGHTALYWYRQSLGQGLEFLIYFQGNSAPDKSGLPSDRFSAERTGGSVSTLTIQRTQQEDSAVYLCASSSATGTGGLGYGYTFGSGTRLTVV.

The J gene is TRBJ2-7, the V gene TRBV21-1; TRBD1 reflects the table's D call only, with no check against the DNA. TRBV21-1 is a documented pseudogene. This CDR3 has 12 amino acids. CDR3 region: CASSKRGAEQYV. The CDR3, as DNA: TGTGCCAGCAGCAAACGGGGCGCCGAGCAGTACGTC.

This clonotype has only a few counts. The chain links TRBV27 to TRBJ2-3, with D maybe TRBD1 (6 bases). The CDR3 covers 14 residues. The germline V and J ends were trimmed by 5 bases and 4 bases, with 13 bases remaining between them. Germline V CDR1 and CDR2: MNHEY, SMNVEV (reference sequence). CDR3 DNA sequence: TGTGCCAGCAGTCAGACAGGCCCCCCAGATACGCAGTATTTT. Translating it yields CASSQTGPPDTQYF.

The chain has TRBV7-8 and TRBJ1-4; D may be TRBD1 (5 bases). The CDR3 spans 14 residues. Per germline, CDR1 SGHVS and CDR2 FQNEAQ. The V and J ends lost 5 bases and 4 bases respectively, with 11 bases between them. The chain's CDR3 is CASSPAGLNEKLFF. The CDR3 coding sequence is TGTGCCAGCAGCCCGGCAGGGCTTAATGAAAAACTGTTTTTT.

There are a few counts of this clonotype. The CDR3, as DNA: TGTGCCAGCAGCTTAGGGCTCAGGGAGGGAACTGAAGCTTTCTTT. Translated: CASSLGLREGTEAFF. This chain joins TRBV7-6 and TRBJ1-1; a possible D gene is TRBD1 (5 bases). Germline CDR1 and CDR2: SGHVS and FNYEAQ. The CDR3 is 15 residues long. V lost 1 base, J lost 5 bases, and 14 bases lay in between.

In this sample, this clonotype turned up a few times. The CDR3 is CASSESGPLAGELFF. CDR3 in DNA: TGCGCCAGCAGTGAGTCTGGCCCTCTGGCCGGGGAGCTGTTTTTT. The gene calls are TRBV10-1 and TRBJ2-2; D is ambiguous. The CDR3 is made up of 15 amino acids. Germline CDR1 and CDR2: WNHNN and SYGVQD (reference sequence). With 0 bases removed from V and 6 bases from J, the gap between germline ends came to 11 bases.

The sample holds a few counts of this clonotype. The chain has TRBV5-5 and TRBJ2-5, with 7 nucleotides matching TRBD2. The J segment lost 2 bases and the V segment lost 0 bases, leaving 7 bases of the junction unmatched. This CDR3 has 16 residues. CDR1 is SGHKS, CDR2 YYEKEE, per germline (reference sequence). CDR3 residues: CASSLALGGGQETQYF. In nucleotides, the CDR3 is TGTGCCAGCAGCTTGGCTCTGGGGGGGGGTCAAGAGACCCAGTACTTC.

This clonotype was counted once. The chain combines TRBV20-1 with TRBJ1-2, with TRBD1 as a possible D gene (5 bases). V dropped 3 bases and J dropped 7 bases, with 12 bases sitting between them. Germline V gene sequence: CDR1 DFQATT, CDR2 SNEGSKA (reference sequence). This CDR3 has 12 residues. CDR3 residues: CSASPRGRGYTF. The CDR3, as DNA: TGCAGTGCTAGCCCCCGGGGCCGTGGCTACACCTTC.

The V and J genes are TRBV25-1 and TRBJ1-1, with 9 nucleotides matching TRBD1. Losses at the gene ends were 6 bases for V and 5 bases for J; bases not matched to a gene: 7. Germline V gene lookup returns CDR1 MGHDK and CDR2 SYGVNS. CDR3 size: 14 residues. In DNA form, the CDR3 reads TGTGCCAGCAGACAACAGGGGGCCGGGACTGAAGCTTTCTTT. Residues: CASRQQGAGTEAFF.

The chain has TRBV14 and TRBJ2-1; 7 nucleotides line up with TRBD2. Germline CDR1 and CDR2: SGHDN and FVKESK. The CDR3 length is 16 residues. The junction had 4 bases not matched to a gene; V was cut back by 2 bases and J by 0 bases. The CDR3 sequence: CASSQWWGGSYNEQFF. The CDR3, as DNA: TGTGCCAGCAGCCAATGGTGGGGGGGCTCCTACAATGAGCAGTTCTTC.

This clonotype occurred many times. This chain uses TRBV7-9 with TRBJ1-5; 11 positions agree with TRBD1. Germline V CDR1 and CDR2: SEHNR, FQNEAQ (reference sequence). The CDR3 has 14 amino acids. Unmatched junction bases numbered 3, after V lost 4 bases and J lost 7 bases. CDR3 DNA: TGTGCCAGCAGCTCAGGGACAGGGGGACAGCCCCAGCATTTT. It translates to CASSSGTGGQPQHF.